The 16 T cell receptor beta chains listed next were all sequenced from one sample in a study of cytomegalovirus exposure and HLA in healthy donors. TCRdb keeps only in-frame clones here, not all; method: immunoSEQ multiplex PCR. The sample has tens of thousands of clones; roughly 90% are singletons. Sequenced: PBMCs. These receptors all come from a woman between 18 and 29 years old in good health and CMV-seropositive.

The rearrangement uses TRBV7-8 and TRBJ2-7; no firm D call. Germline values: CDR1 SGHVS, CDR2 FQNEAQ. This CDR3 spans 11 amino acids. V gave up 5 bases and J gave up 2 bases, with 4 bases separating them. DNA of the CDR3: TGTGCCAGCAGCCATGCCTACGAGCAGTACTTC. Translating it yields CASSHAYEQYF.

This chain joins TRBV6-1 and TRBJ2-7, with a weak D call TRBD1 (5 bases). The V end lost 7 bases, the J end lost 3 bases, and 10 bases lay between the germline ends. This CDR3 is built from 12 residues. Germline V CDR1 and CDR2: MNHNS, SASEGT. CDR3 DNA: TGTGCCAGCATGGATAGGGGCTACGAGCAGTACTTC. Its translation: CASMDRGYEQYF.

The J gene is TRBJ2-7, the V gene TRBV29-1, with 10 bases lining up with TRBD1. Germline V gene lookup returns CDR1 SQVTM and CDR2 ANQGSEA. The CDR3 has 16 residues. V was pared by 4 bases and J by 2 bases, with 11 bases of the junction left unmatched. In DNA form, the CDR3 reads TGCAGCGTTGGGGGGAGACAGGGGGCTCCGACCTACGAGCAGTACTTC. Its protein product is CSVGGRQGAPTYEQYF.

The chain combines TRBV20-1 with TRBJ2-3, with a possible D match to TRBD1 (5 bases). This CDR3 is 10 amino acids long. Germline CDR1 DFQATT, CDR2 SNEGSKA (reference sequence). Deletions cut 6 bases from V and 5 bases from J, with 6 bases between. CDR3 nucleotide sequence: TGCAGTGCCAGGGTAGATACGCAGTATTTT. Translating gives CSARVDTQYF.

The V gene is TRBV13, the J gene TRBJ2-3; 8 bases are shared with TRBD2. The germline CDR1 and CDR2 sequences are PRHDT and FYEKMQ (reference sequence). Trimming removed 4 bases from V and 0 bases from J; junction bases left unmatched: 9. The CDR3 spans 17 residues. CDR3 nucleotide sequence: TGTGCCAGCAGCTCGAGAATAGCGGGAAGTAGCACAGATACGCAGTATTTT. It is translated as CASSSRIAGSSTDTQYF.

This clone was recorded once. The V gene is TRBV9, the J gene TRBJ2-6; 8 bases line up with TRBD2. Germline assignment: CDR1 SGDLS and CDR2 YYNGEE. With V trimmed by 0 bases and J by 4 bases, 9 bases remained unmatched. The CDR3 runs to 18 residues. CDR3 residues: CASSVVPGGPPGANVLTF. CDR3 sequence (DNA): TGTGCCAGCAGCGTAGTTCCGGGGGGGCCCCCAGGGGCCAACGTCCTGACTTTC.

The chain joins TRBV27 to TRBJ2-6, with 8 bases aligning to TRBD1. There are 16 residues in the CDR3. V lost 6 bases to trimming and J lost 2 bases; unmatched junction nucleotides: 6. Germline V gives CDR1 MNHEY, CDR2 SMNVEV (reference sequence). The DNA for the CDR3 is TGTGCCAGCAGGGGGATGGACAGGGCTGGGGCCAACGTCCTGACTTTC. It is translated as CASRGMDRAGANVLTF.

This chain connects TRBV6-5 to TRBJ2-3; perhaps TRBD2 as D (5 bases). The germline V gene has CDR1 MNHEY and CDR2 SVGAGI. The CDR3 contains 15 residues. V lost 4 bases to trimming and J lost 0 bases, with 11 bases between them. The CDR3 DNA sequence: TGTGCCAGCAGTTTCCGGGATGGGAGCACAGATACGCAGTATTTT. Amino acids: CASSFRDGSTDTQYF.

CDR3 sequence reads: CASSPRDRPYSYTF. The DNA for the CDR3 is TGTGCCAGCAGCCCCCGGGACAGGCCGTATAGCTACACCTTC. The chain combines TRBV11-3 with TRBJ1-2, with 8 bases fitting TRBD1. The CDR3 length is 14 residues. Looked up from germline, CDR1 is SGHNT and CDR2 is YENEEA. The trim removed 5 bases at V and 9 bases at J, leaving 11 bases unmatched.

In DNA, the CDR3 is TGTGCCAGTAGTATTTGGGGGACTAACACCGGGGAGCTGTTTTTT. Translation: CASSIWGTNTGELFF. The chain couples TRBV19 to TRBJ2-2, with D tentatively TRBD2 (6 bases). CDR3 length equals 15 residues. Per the germline V gene, CDR1 is LNHDA and CDR2 is SQIVND (reference sequence). The V end was cut by 3 bases, the J end by 2 bases, with 10 bases between.

The J gene is TRBJ1-2, the V gene TRBV7-2; D call uncertain. The V gene's germline CDR1 is SGHTA and CDR2 FQGNSA. Trimming left V 0 bases short and J 8 bases short, with 10 bases between. The CDR3 spans 13 residues. As DNA, the CDR3 is TGTGCCAGCAGCTTAGCCGGGTCTTGGGGCTACACCTTC. Its translation is CASSLAGSWGYTF.

This chain uses TRBV6-5 with TRBJ1-2; the D is unclear. This CDR3 is 12 amino acids long. CDR1 MNHEY and CDR2 SVGAGI come from the germline V gene. Trimming took 6 bases from V and 3 from J, leaving 8 bases between them. The CDR3 nucleotides are TGTGCCAGCAGCCTGGGCGACTATGGCTACACCTTC. This gives the protein CASSLGDYGYTF.

The chain couples TRBV11-2 to TRBJ2-3; 10 nucleotides agree with TRBD2. CDR3 length: 18 residues. Germline V gene lookup returns CDR1 SGHAT and CDR2 FQNNGV. The junction had 8 bases not matched to a gene; V was cut back by 0 bases and J by 2 bases. CDR3 DNA: TGTGCCAGCAGCTTAGACCCGCAGCGGGGGGGGTTCACAGATACGCAGTATTTT. Protein sequence: CASSLDPQRGGFTDTQYF. Supplemented by reference TRBV11-2 and TRBJ2-3, the full variable domain reads EAGVAQSPRYKIIEKRQSVAFWCNPISGHATLYWYQQILGQGPKLLIQFQNNGVVDDSQLPKDRFSAERLKGVDSTLKIQPAKLEDSAVYLCASSLDPQRGGFTDTQYFGPGTRLTVL.

The V call is TRBV29-1, the J call TRBJ2-3; D perhaps matches TRBD1 (10 bases). The CDR3 extends over 19 amino acids. Germline loops: CDR1 SQVTM, CDR2 ANQGSEA. V was shortened by 6 bases and J by 3 bases, with 31 bases between the two germline ends. CDR3 sequence reads: CSVGGTGVRTSEGTDTQYF. Written as DNA, the CDR3 is TGCAGCGTCGGAGGGACAGGGGTCAGGACTAGCGAAGGAACAGATACGCAGTATTTT.

The V gene is TRBV6-1, the J gene TRBJ1-2, with a weak D call TRBD1 (6 bases). Germline lookup yields CDR1 MNHNS and CDR2 SASEGT. Trimming left V 1 base short and J 0 bases short, with 6 bases between. The CDR3 length is 14 residues. The CDR3 region is CASSEGTANYGYTF. CDR3 DNA sequence: TGTGCCAGCAGTGAAGGGACAGCTAACTATGGCTACACCTTC.

This rearrangement joins TRBV19 to TRBJ2-5, with 9 bases fitting TRBD2. Per germline, CDR1 LNHDA and CDR2 SQIVND (reference sequence). The CDR3 totals 18 residues. The V segment lost 6 bases and the J segment 2 bases; nucleotides outside the gene matches: 16. The CDR3 nucleotides are TGTGCCAGTAGCCCCGGATTCTTGGGACTAGCAGATCAAGAGACCCAGTACTTC. It specifies CASSPGFLGLADQETQYF.